This TCR beta chain is from a study of cytomegalovirus exposure and HLA in healthy donors. In the study overall: Earlier, fewer than 140 million unique TCR beta sequences were recovered from roughly 170 million T cells by an analysis. HLA-typed donors were the source of approximately 85 million unique TCRs, which an early data release held.

Between the trimmed V and J ends, which lost 0 bases and 7 bases, there was a span of 15 bases. CDR3 length equals 16 residues. Germline lookup yields CDR1 LGHNA and CDR2 YNFKEQ. The PCR had 60 Vbeta and 13 Jbeta primers. TCRdb keeps only in-frame clones here, not all; method: immunoSEQ multiplex PCR. The repertoire shows some 140,000 clones; the top ten hold roughly 1.4%. The sample consisted of PBMCs. This chain joins TRBV4-2 and TRBJ1-4; D possibly corresponds to TRBD1 (5 bases). The source of this sequence is a woman aged 40 to 50 in good health and CMV-seronegative. The CDR3 DNA reads TGTGCCAGCAGCCAAGATGGGGGACTTGGCGGTGAAAAACTGTTTTTT. Translation gives CASSQDGGLGGEKLFF.